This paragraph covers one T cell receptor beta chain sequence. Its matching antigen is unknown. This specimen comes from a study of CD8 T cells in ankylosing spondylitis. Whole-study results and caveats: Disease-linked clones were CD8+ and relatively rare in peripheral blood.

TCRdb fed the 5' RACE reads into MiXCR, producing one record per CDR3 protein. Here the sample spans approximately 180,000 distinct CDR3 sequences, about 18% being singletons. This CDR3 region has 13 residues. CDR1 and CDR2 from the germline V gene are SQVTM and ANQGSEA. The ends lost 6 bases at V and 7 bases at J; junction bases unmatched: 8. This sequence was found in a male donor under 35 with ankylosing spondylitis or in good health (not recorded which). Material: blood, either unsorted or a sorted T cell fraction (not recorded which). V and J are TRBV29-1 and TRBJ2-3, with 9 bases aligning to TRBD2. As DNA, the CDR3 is TGCAGCGTCGCCGGACTAGCGACACATACGCAGTATTTT. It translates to CSVAGLATHTQYF.